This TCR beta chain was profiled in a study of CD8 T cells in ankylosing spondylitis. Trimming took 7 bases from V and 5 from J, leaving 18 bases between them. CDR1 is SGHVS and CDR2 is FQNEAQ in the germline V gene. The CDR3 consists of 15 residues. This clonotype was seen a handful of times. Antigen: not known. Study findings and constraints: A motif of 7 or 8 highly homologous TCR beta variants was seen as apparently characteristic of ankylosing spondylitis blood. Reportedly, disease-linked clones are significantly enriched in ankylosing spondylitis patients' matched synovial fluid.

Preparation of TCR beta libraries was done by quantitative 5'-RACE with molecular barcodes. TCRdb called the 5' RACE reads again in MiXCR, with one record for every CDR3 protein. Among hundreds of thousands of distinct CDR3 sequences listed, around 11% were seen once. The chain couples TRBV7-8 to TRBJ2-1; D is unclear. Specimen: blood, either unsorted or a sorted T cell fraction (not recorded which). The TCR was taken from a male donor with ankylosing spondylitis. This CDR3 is CASMPTEDRDNEQFF. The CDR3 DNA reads TGTGCCAGCATGCCGACTGAGGATAGGGACAATGAGCAGTTCTTC. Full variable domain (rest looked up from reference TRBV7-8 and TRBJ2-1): GAGVSQSPRYKVAKRGQDVALRCDPISGHVSLFWYQQALGQGPEFLTYFQNEAQLDKSGLPSDRFFAERPEGSVSTLKIQRTQQEDSAVYLCASMPTEDRDNEQFFGPGTRLTVL.